The rows below give T cell receptor beta chains drawn from one sample of a study of T cell repertoires in cytomegalovirus infection. Their antigen targets remain unknown. TCRdb independently ran MiXCR on the reads; one entry per CDR3 protein. The sample carries some 480,000 distinct CDR3 sequences, roughly a third recorded once. Here the sequenced sample was cultured PBMCs, taken from culture after CMV antigen stimulation. These receptors were obtained from a human donor in good health (CMV status not recorded). Some clones in this sample may be carry-over from other donors' samples. Each CDR3 is given with its conserved first and last residue. D genes are given only for firm matches. Rows may omit the clone size; those that give it use once, few, many or a size class.

D: NA
V: TRBV12-5
J: TRBJ1-2
size: once
DNA: TGTGCTAGTGGACAGGACAGCATTGCTAACTATGGCTACACCTTC
CDR3: CASGQDSIANYGYTF

D: TRBD1
V: TRBV3-1
J: TRBJ1-6
size: NA
DNA: TGTGCCAGCAGCCAAGGGACAGGGTATAATTCACCCCTCCACTTT
CDR3: CASSQGTGYNSPLHF

D: NA
V: TRBV12-5
J: TRBJ2-5
size: few
DNA: TGTGCTAGTGGTTTTAGGGGCACTTCACAGGCCGAGACCCAGTACTTC
CDR3: CASGFRGTSQAETQYF

D: TRBD2
V: TRBV7-9
J: TRBJ2-5
size: NA
DNA: TGTGCCAGCAGCCGTGAGCGGGAGAAGGGAGAGACCCAGTACTTC
CDR3: CASSREREKGETQYF

D: NA
V: TRBV7-2
J: TRBJ1-1
size: few
DNA: TGTGCCAGCAGCACCAAGGACAGCTTGAGCACTGAAGCTTTCTTT
CDR3: CASSTKDSLSTEAFF

D: TRBD1
V: TRBV15
J: TRBJ1-2
size: few
DNA: TGTGCCACCAGCAGTCTCAGACAGGGGGCTTTTGGCTACACCTTC
CDR3: CATSSLRQGAFGYTF

D: NA
V: TRBV11-2
J: TRBJ2-2
size: once
DNA: TGTGCCAGCAGCCCCCGAGACCGGCAGAACACCGGGGAGCTGTTTTTT
CDR3: CASSPRDRQNTGELFF

D: TRBD1
V: TRBV25-1
J: TRBJ2-7
size: few
DNA: TGTGCCAGTCGGGACAGGGGGAACGAGCAGTACTTC
CDR3: CASRDRGNEQYF

D: TRBD1
V: TRBV18
J: TRBJ2-6
size: NA
DNA: TGTGCCAGCTCACCGACTCCAGGGGGCGCATCGGGGGCCAACGTCCTGACTTTC
CDR3: CASSPTPGGASGANVLTF

D: NA
V: TRBV7-9
J: TRBJ2-3
size: NA
DNA: TGTGCCAGCAGCTTAGAGTCTCGAGGAGGCGATACGCAGTATTTT
CDR3: CASSLESRGGDTQYF

D: TRBD2
V: TRBV28
J: TRBJ2-3
size: NA
DNA: TGTGCCAGCAGTCCGCCTAGCGGGCGTCTCACAGATACGCAGTATTTT
CDR3: CASSPPSGRLTDTQYF

D: NA
V: TRBV19
J: TRBJ2-2
size: NA
DNA: TGTGCCAGTAGTTTGTCGGGAGTGGGCACCGGGGAGCTGTTTTTT
CDR3: CASSLSGVGTGELFF

D: NA
V: TRBV24-1
J: TRBJ1-1
size: NA
DNA: TGTGCCACCAGTGATCCCCCCGAGACTGAAGCTTTCTTT
CDR3: CATSDPPETEAFF

D: TRBD1
V: TRBV7-2
J: TRBJ1-5
size: many
DNA: TGTGCCAGCAGCTTAGCGGGACAGGGCGGTCAGCCCCAGCATTTT
CDR3: CASSLAGQGGQPQHF

D: NA
V: TRBV7-2
J: TRBJ1-5
size: many
DNA: TGTGCCAGCAGCCTAGACACCTATCAGCCCCAGCATTTT
CDR3: CASSLDTYQPQHF

D: NA
V: TRBV7-9
J: TRBJ2-3
size: many
DNA: TGTGCCAGCAGCTCGGAAGATACGCAGTATTTT
CDR3: CASSSEDTQYF

D: TRBD2
V: TRBV7-8
J: TRBJ2-7
size: NA
DNA: TGTGCCAGCAGCCTAGTTAGCGGGAGGGCTTCCTACGAGCAGTACTTC
CDR3: CASSLVSGRASYEQYF

D: NA
V: TRBV4-3
J: TRBJ2-2
size: NA
DNA: TGCGCCAGCAGCCAAGGACTAGTGGACACCGGGGAGCTGTTTTTT
CDR3: CASSQGLVDTGELFF

D: NA
V: TRBV15
J: TRBJ1-1
size: NA
DNA: TGTGCCACCAGCAGAGATCCCCTCGGGGAAGCTTTCTTT
CDR3: CATSRDPLGEAFF

D: TRBD2
V: TRBV7-2
J: TRBJ2-1
size: NA
DNA: TGTGCCAGCAGCTTTAGCATGGGGACTAGCGTCAATGAGCAGTTCTTC
CDR3: CASSFSMGTSVNEQFF

D: TRBD2
V: TRBV10-3
J: TRBJ2-1
size: NA
DNA: TGTGCCATCAGTGAGTCAAAAAGCGGGATTAACGCAAATGAGCAGTTCTTC
CDR3: CAISESKSGINANEQFF

D: NA
V: TRBV7-2
J: TRBJ2-1
size: many
DNA: TGTGCCAGCAGCTTAGGGCTGGGAATACACAATGAGCAGTTCTTC
CDR3: CASSLGLGIHNEQFF

D: NA
V: TRBV7-2
J: TRBJ1-5
size: many
DNA: TGTGCCAGCAGCTCCGGGACACAGCCCCAGCATTTT
CDR3: CASSSGTQPQHF

D: NA
V: TRBV15
J: TRBJ2-5
size: NA
DNA: TGTGCCACCAGCAGAGATCGTTCTCAAGAGACCCAGTACTTC
CDR3: CATSRDRSQETQYF

D: TRBD2
V: TRBV6-2/TRBV6-3
J: TRBJ2-2
size: NA
DNA: TGTGCCAGCAGTTCCAACGTAGCGGGAGTCGTCGGGGAGCTGTTTTTT
CDR3: CASSSNVAGVVGELFF

D: TRBD1
V: TRBV9
J: TRBJ1-4
size: NA
DNA: TGTGCCAGCAGCTCCAACCGACAGGGTACTAATGAAAAACTGTTTTTT
CDR3: CASSSNRQGTNEKLFF

D: NA
V: TRBV7-2
J: TRBJ2-2
size: many
DNA: TGTGCCAGCAGCCACAACACCGGGGAGCTGTTTTTT
CDR3: CASSHNTGELFF

D: TRBD2
V: TRBV6-5
J: TRBJ2-7
size: NA
DNA: TGTGCCAGCAGTTACCATAGCGGGCCCTCCTACGAGCAGTACTTC
CDR3: CASSYHSGPSYEQYF

D: NA
V: TRBV6-1
J: TRBJ1-1
size: few
DNA: TGTGCCTCTCGGACCCTGGACACTGAAGCTTTCTTT
CDR3: CASRTLDTEAFF